The clone carrying this TCR beta chain was seen more than once but under ten times. Antigen specificity is unknown. TCRdb used MiXCR to reprocess the reads, holding one entry per CDR3 protein. The sample shows 100,000 to 150,000 distinct CDR3 sequences, approximately 8.8% of them seen only once. This CDR3 contains 12 residues. CDR1 and CDR2 from the germline V gene are SEHNR and FQNEAQ (reference sequence). With 5 bases removed from V and 4 bases from J, the gap between germline ends came to 8 bases. The sample comes from a study of T cell repertoires in cytomegalovirus infection. Study results and limitations: Across the ex vivo response, the dominant clonotypes were HLA-C-restricted CMV-specific TCR beta clonotypes.

Material for sequencing was PBMCs. The clonotype was recovered from a human donor in good health (CMV status not recorded). Some clones in this sample may be carry-over from other donors' samples. The chain is built from TRBV7-9 and TRBJ2-5; D is ambiguous. The CDR3 is CASSPRGETQYF. The CDR3 nucleotides read TGTGCCAGCAGCCCCCGTGGAGAGACCCAGTACTTC.